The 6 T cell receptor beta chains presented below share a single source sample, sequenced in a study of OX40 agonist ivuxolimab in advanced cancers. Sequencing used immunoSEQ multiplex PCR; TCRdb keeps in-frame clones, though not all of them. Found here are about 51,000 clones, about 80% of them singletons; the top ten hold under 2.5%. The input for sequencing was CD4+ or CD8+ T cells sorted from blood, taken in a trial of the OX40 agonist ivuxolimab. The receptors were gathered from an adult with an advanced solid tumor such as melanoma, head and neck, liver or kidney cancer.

DNA for the CDR3: TGTGCCAGCAGTTCCAGGGGCGGTCGGGGTCGAACCTTC. Protein: CASSSRGGRGRTF. J is TRBJ1-2 and V is TRBV28; tentative D call: TRBD1 (6 bases). Trimming took 4 bases from V and 14 from J, leaving 20 bases between them. Per germline, CDR1 MDHEN and CDR2 SYDVKM. The CDR3 contains 13 residues.

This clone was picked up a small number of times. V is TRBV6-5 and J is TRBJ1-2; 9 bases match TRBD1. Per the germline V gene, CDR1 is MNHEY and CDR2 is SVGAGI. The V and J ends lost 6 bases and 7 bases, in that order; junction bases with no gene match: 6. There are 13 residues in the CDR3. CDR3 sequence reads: CASRPGTGLGYTF. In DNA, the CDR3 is TGTGCCAGCAGGCCAGGGACAGGGCTTGGCTACACCTTC.

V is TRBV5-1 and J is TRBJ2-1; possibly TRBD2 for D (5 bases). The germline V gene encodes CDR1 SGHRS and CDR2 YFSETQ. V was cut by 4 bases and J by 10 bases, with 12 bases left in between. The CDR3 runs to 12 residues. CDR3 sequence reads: CASSGSSWEQFF. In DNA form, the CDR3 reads TGCGCCAGCAGCGGTTCTAGCTGGGAGCAGTTCTTC.

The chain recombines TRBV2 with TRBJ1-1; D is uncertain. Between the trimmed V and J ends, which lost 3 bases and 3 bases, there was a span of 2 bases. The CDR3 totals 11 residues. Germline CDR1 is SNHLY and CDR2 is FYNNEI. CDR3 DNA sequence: TGTGCCAGCAGTGAGGACACTGAAGCTTTCTTT. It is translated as CASSEDTEAFF.

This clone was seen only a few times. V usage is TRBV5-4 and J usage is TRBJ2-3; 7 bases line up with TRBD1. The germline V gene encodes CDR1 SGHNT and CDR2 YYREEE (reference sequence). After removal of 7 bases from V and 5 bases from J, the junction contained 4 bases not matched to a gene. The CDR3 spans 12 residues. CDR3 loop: CASQGVGDTQYF. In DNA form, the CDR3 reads TGTGCCAGCCAGGGGGTCGGAGATACGCAGTATTTT.

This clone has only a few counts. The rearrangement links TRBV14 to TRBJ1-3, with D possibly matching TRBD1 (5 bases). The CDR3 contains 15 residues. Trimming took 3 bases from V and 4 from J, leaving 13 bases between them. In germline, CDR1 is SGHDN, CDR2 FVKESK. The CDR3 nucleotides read TGTGCCAGCAGCCATCGGTCAGGGTTGGGAAACACCATATATTTT. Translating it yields CASSHRSGLGNTIYF.